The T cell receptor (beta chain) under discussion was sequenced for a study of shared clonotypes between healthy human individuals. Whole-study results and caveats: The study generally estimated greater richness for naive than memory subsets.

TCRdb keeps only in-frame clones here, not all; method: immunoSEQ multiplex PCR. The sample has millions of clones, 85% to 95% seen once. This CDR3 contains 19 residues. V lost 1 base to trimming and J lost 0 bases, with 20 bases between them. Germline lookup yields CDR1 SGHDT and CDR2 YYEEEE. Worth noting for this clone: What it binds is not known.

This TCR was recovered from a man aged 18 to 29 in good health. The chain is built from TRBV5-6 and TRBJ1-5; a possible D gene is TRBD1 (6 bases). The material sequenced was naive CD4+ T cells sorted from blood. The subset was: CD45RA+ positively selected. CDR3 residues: CASSLWLGLGGYSNQPQHF. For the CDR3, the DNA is TGTGCCAGCAGCTTGTGGCTCGGTTTAGGGGGTTATAGCAATCAGCCCCAGCATTTT.